This entry is about one TCR beta chain. These data belong to a study of radiation and T cells in renal cell carcinoma. Study-wide context: Nephrectomy followed 15 Gy stereotactic body radiation by 4 weeks.

Time point here: baseline pretreatment blood. Noted treatment: 15 Gy SBRT to primary tumor, nephrectomy 4 weeks later. The tumor was a clear cell renal cell carcinoma. Repertoires were generated with immunoSEQ multiplex PCR, while TCRdb's copy carries only in-frame clones and drops some. The sample records about 88,000 clones, 75% to 90% being singletons. The germline V gene has CDR1 SGDLS and CDR2 YYNGEE. The ends were cut back, 0 bases at V and 1 base at J, with 8 bases in the middle. CDR3 length equals 15 residues. The chain is built from TRBV9 and TRBJ2-1; no reliable D call. Material: blood, obtained from a patient whose treatment included radiotherapy and nephrectomy. The source of this sequence is a man aged 45-65 years with renal cell carcinoma. In nucleotides, the CDR3 is TGTGCCAGCAGCGTAGTTGGCGAATCCTACAATGAGCAGTTCTTC. Translation: CASSVVGESYNEQFF.